One TCR beta chain is described in this entry. The sample is drawn from a study of CD8+ T cells in alopecia areata. The CDR3 has 15 amino acids. CDR1 SNHLY and CDR2 FYNNEI come from the germline V gene. V lost 7 bases, J lost 7 bases, and 6 bases stayed unmatched. RNA, once extracted, was reverse transcribed into cDNA for use as the sequencing template. The table came from immunoSEQ multiplex PCR; TCRdb's copy has only in-frame clones and leaves some out. The sample includes 70,000 or so clones, roughly 57% of them seen just once. The receptor comes from a human donor with alopecia areata. This rearrangement joins TRBV2 to TRBJ2-1, with 14 bases lining up with TRBD2. Sequences were derived from CD8+ T cells sorted from blood, sampled at week 0. Here the CDR3 reads CASKGTSGRGNEQFF. CDR3 nucleotide sequence: TGTGCCAGCAAAGGGACTAGCGGGAGAGGAAATGAGCAGTTCTTC.